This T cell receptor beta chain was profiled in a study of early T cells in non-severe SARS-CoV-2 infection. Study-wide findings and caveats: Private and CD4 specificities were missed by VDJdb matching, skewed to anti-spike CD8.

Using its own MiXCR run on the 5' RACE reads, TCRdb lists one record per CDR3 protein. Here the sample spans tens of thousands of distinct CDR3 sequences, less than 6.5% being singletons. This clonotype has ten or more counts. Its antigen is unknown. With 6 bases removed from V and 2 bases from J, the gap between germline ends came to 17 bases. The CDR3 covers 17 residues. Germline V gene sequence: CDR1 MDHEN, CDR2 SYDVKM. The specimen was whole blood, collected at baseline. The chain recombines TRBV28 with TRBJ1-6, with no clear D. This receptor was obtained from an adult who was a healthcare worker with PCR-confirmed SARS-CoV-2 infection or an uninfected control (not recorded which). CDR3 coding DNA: TGTGCCAGCAGCCCTACCCGGGGAGGTGCCTATAATTCACCCCTCCACTTT. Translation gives CASSPTRGGAYNSPLHF.